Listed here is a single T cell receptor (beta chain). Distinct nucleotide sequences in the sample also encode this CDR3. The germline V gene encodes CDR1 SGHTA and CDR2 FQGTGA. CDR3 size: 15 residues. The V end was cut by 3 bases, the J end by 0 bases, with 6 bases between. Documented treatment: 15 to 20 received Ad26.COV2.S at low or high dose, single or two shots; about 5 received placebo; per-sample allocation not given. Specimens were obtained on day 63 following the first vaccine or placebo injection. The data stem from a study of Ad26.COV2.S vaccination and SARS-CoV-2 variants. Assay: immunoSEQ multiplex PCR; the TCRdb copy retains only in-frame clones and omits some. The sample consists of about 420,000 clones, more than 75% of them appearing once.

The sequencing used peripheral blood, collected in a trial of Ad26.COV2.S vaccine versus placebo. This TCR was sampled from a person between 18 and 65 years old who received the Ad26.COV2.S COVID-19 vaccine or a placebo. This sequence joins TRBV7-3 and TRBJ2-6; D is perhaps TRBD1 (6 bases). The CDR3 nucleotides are TGTGCCAGCAGCTTGGGGGCCTCTGGGGCCAACGTCCTGACTTTC. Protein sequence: CASSLGASGANVLTF.